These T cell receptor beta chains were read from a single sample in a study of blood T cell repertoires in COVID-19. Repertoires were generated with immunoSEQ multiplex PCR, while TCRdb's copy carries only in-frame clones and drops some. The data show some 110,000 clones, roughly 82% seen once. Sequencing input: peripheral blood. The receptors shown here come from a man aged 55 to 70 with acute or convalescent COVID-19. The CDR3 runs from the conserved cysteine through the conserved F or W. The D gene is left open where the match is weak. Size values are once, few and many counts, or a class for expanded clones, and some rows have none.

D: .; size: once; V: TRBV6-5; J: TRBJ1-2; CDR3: CASSIALGYGYTF; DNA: TGTGCCAGCAGTATAGCCTTGGGCTATGGCTACACCTTC
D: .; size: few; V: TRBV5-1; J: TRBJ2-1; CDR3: CASSLEEGRQFF; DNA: TGCGCCAGCAGCTTGGAGGAGGGCAGGCAGTTCTTC
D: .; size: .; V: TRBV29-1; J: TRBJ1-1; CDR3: CSVETGMNTEAFF; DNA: TGCAGCGTTGAAACAGGGATGAACACTGAAGCTTTCTTT
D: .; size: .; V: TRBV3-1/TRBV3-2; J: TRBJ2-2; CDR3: CASSLIPSAEPGELFF; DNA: TGTGCCAGCAGCCTCATCCCCTCAGCGGAACCCGGGGAGCTGTTTTTT
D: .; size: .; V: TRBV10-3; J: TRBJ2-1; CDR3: CAISGIAESYNEQFF; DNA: TGTGCCATCAGTGGAATAGCGGAGTCCTACAATGAGCAGTTCTTC
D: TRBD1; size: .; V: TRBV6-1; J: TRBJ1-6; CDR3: CASSGHRGKTNSPLHF; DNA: TGTGCCAGCAGTGGACACAGGGGGAAAACTAATTCACCCCTCCACTTT
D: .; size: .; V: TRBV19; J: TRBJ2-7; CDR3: CASRTGGNEQYF; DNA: TGTGCCAGTAGGACAGGAGGCAACGAGCAGTACTTC
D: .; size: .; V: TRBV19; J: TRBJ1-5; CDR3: CASSIQGRQPQHF; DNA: TGTGCCAGTAGTATTCAGGGAAGGCAGCCCCAGCATTTT
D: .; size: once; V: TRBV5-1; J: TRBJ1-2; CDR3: CASSLEVGQGFGYTF; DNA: TGCGCCAGCAGCTTGGAAGTTGGCCAGGGGTTTGGCTACACCTTC
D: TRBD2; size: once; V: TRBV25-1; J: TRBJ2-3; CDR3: CASSEFTSGSYTDTQYF; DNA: TGTGCCAGCAGTGAATTCACTAGCGGGAGTTATACAGATACGCAGTATTTT